These T cell receptor beta chains were read from a single sample in a study of CD8 T cells in ankylosing spondylitis. TCRdb recomputed calls from the 5' RACE reads with MiXCR, one row per CDR3 protein. Of 750,000 to 850,000 distinct CDR3 sequences in the sample, about 12% were seen once. Sequencing input: blood, either unsorted or a sorted T cell fraction (not recorded which). These receptors were collected from a male donor with ankylosing spondylitis. Both conserved end residues are part of each CDR3. Fields, in order: D gene, V gene, clone size, J gene, CDR3 DNA, CDR3 protein. D genes are given only for firm matches. Clone sizes are given selectively: once, few, many, or a class where the clone is expanded.

D gene: TRBD1
V gene: TRBV5-4
clone size: -
J gene: TRBJ1-1
CDR3 DNA: TGTGCCAGCAGCTCGGGCGGACAGGGGGCACATCGGGCTTTCTTT
CDR3 protein: CASSSGGQGAHRAFF

D gene: -
V gene: TRBV7-6
clone size: -
J gene: TRBJ1-1
CDR3 DNA: TGTGCCAGCATCCTCAAAACAGGTCACGGGATTGTGGGCACTGAAGCTTTCTTT
CDR3 protein: CASILKTGHGIVGTEAFF

D gene: -
V gene: TRBV4-1
clone size: few
J gene: TRBJ2-7
CDR3 DNA: TGCGCCAGCAGCCAAGGGCGCGGGACCTCCTACGAGCAGTACTTC
CDR3 protein: CASSQGRGTSYEQYF

D gene: TRBD1
V gene: TRBV29-1
clone size: -
J gene: TRBJ1-2
CDR3 DNA: TGCGCTGGGGGGGACAGGTGGAACACTGGCTACACCTTC
CDR3 protein: CAGGDRWNTGYTF

D gene: TRBD1
V gene: TRBV12-3/TRBV12-4
clone size: -
J gene: TRBJ1-1
CDR3 DNA: TGTGCCAGCAGTGACAGGGGGCTTAGGAACACTGAAGCTTTCTTT
CDR3 protein: CASSDRGLRNTEAFF

D gene: -
V gene: TRBV7-2
clone size: few
J gene: TRBJ1-3
CDR3 DNA: TGTGCCAGCAGCTTTCAGCACAGCTCCGGAAACACCATATATTTT
CDR3 protein: CASSFQHSSGNTIYF

D gene: -
V gene: TRBV20-1
clone size: many
J gene: TRBJ1-1
CDR3 DNA: TGCAGTGCTAGCCCCGGGAACACTGAAGCTTTCTTT
CDR3 protein: CSASPGNTEAFF

D gene: TRBD2
V gene: TRBV20-1
clone size: -
J gene: TRBJ2-3
CDR3 DNA: TGCAGTGCTCCCCAAGCGGGAGCCACAGATACGCAGTATTTT
CDR3 protein: CSAPQAGATDTQYF

D gene: TRBD1
V gene: TRBV20-1
clone size: few
J gene: TRBJ1-2
CDR3 DNA: TGCAGTGCTAGCCAGGGGGTTGATGGTGGCTACACCTTC
CDR3 protein: CSASQGVDGGYTF

D gene: TRBD1
V gene: TRBV27
clone size: -
J gene: TRBJ2-2
CDR3 DNA: TGTGCCAGCAGCCGCTTAAACAGGGGACGTACCGGGGAGCTGTTTTTT
CDR3 protein: CASSRLNRGRTGELFF

D gene: TRBD2
V gene: TRBV6-1
clone size: few
J gene: TRBJ2-3
CDR3 DNA: TGTGCCAGCAGTACGATAGCGGGAGGGCTTTATACGCAGTATTTT
CDR3 protein: CASSTIAGGLYTQYF

D gene: -
V gene: TRBV29-1
clone size: few
J gene: TRBJ2-7
CDR3 DNA: TGCAGCGCCCGAAGTGCCGGGGATCGGGAGAGCTACGAGCAGTACTTC
CDR3 protein: CSARSAGDRESYEQYF

D gene: -
V gene: TRBV20-1
clone size: -
J gene: TRBJ2-3
CDR3 DNA: TGCTGTGCTAGAGATCGACGGGGTGGAAGGCTCACAGATACGCAGTATTTT
CDR3 protein: CCARDRRGGRLTDTQYF

D gene: TRBD2
V gene: TRBV27
clone size: few
J gene: TRBJ2-3
CDR3 DNA: TGTGCCAGCAGTCAGTCGAAGAGCGGGAGGGCCGTAGATACGCAGTATTTT
CDR3 protein: CASSQSKSGRAVDTQYF

D gene: -
V gene: TRBV4-3
clone size: few
J gene: TRBJ1-1
CDR3 DNA: TGCGCCAGCAGCCAAGATATAGCTAACACTGAAGCTTTCTTT
CDR3 protein: CASSQDIANTEAFF

D gene: -
V gene: TRBV12-5
clone size: many
J gene: TRBJ2-1
CDR3 DNA: TGTGCTAGTGGCTCCGGGGCGGGATACAATGAGCAGTTCTTC
CDR3 protein: CASGSGAGYNEQFF

D gene: TRBD1
V gene: TRBV29-1
clone size: many
J gene: TRBJ1-1
CDR3 DNA: TGCAGCTCGGACAGGGGGCGCGAAGCTTTCTTT
CDR3 protein: CSSDRGREAFF

D gene: TRBD1
V gene: TRBV6-2/TRBV6-3
clone size: many
J gene: TRBJ1-2
CDR3 DNA: TGTGCCAGCAGTTCCCACCCCGGACAGGCCCCGCGCTGGGGCTATGGCTACACCTTC
CDR3 protein: CASSSHPGQAPRWGYGYTF

D gene: -
V gene: TRBV5-1
clone size: many
J gene: TRBJ1-3
CDR3 DNA: TGCGCCAGCAGCTTGGACCCGGCTGTCTCTGGAAACACCATATATTTT
CDR3 protein: CASSLDPAVSGNTIYF

D gene: TRBD2
V gene: TRBV20-1
clone size: few
J gene: TRBJ2-7
CDR3 DNA: TGCAGTGCTAGCGGCCTAGCGGGGACCTACGAGCAGTACTTC
CDR3 protein: CSASGLAGTYEQYF